This is a list of T cell receptor beta chains from one sample in a study of cytomegalovirus exposure and HLA in healthy donors. The assay was immunoSEQ multiplex PCR, and TCRdb's table has in-frame clones only and misses some. The sample holds approximately 140,000 clones, 70% to 85% seen once. Source material: PBMCs. The receptors derive from a man aged 35-49 years in good health and CMV-seronegative. Both conserved end residues are part of each CDR3. A D gene is named only where the DNA matches it firmly. Size tells how often a clone was seen (once, few, many) or the class of an expanded clone, and some rows leave it out.

d_call	v_call	j_call	clone_size	cdr3_aa	cdr3_nt
TRBD2	TRBV6-1	TRBJ2-2	.	CASIVLADTGELFF	TGTGCCAGCATAGTACTAGCGGATACCGGGGAGCTGTTTTTT
TRBD1	TRBV5-5	TRBJ1-4	.	CASSLKTGSFEKLFF	TGTGCCAGCAGCTTGAAGACAGGGAGCTTCGAAAAACTGTTTTTT
TRBD1	TRBV19	TRBJ1-2	.	CASSIGGQLYGYTF	TGTGCCAGTAGTATAGGGGGACAGCTCTATGGCTACACCTTC
.	TRBV6-4	TRBJ2-1	.	CASSDSTSGGSEQFF	TGTGCCAGCAGTGACTCGACTAGTGGAGGGAGTGAGCAGTTCTTC
.	TRBV25-1	TRBJ2-7	.	CASRHDRYEQYF	TGTGCCAGCAGGCACGACAGATACGAGCAGTACTTC
TRBD2	TRBV5-6	TRBJ2-7	.	CASSLAGGLYEQYF	TGTGCCAGCAGCTTAGCGGGGGGGCTTTACGAGCAGTACTTC
TRBD2	TRBV30	TRBJ2-7	.	CAWSWGGYEQYF	TGTGCCTGGAGCTGGGGGGGTTACGAGCAGTACTTC
TRBD2	TRBV5-4	TRBJ2-1	.	CASSPGTSGRNEQFF	TGTGCCAGCAGCCCTGGCACTAGCGGGAGGAATGAGCAGTTCTTC
.	TRBV5-4	TRBJ1-1	few	CASSDLGVSASEAFF	TGTGCCAGCAGCGACCTAGGGGTCAGTGCTTCTGAAGCTTTCTTT
TRBD1	TRBV5-6	TRBJ2-6	few	CASSAGTGVLGANVLTF	TGTGCCAGCAGCGCCGGGACAGGGGTGCTCGGGGCCAACGTCCTGACTTTC
.	TRBV7-9	TRBJ2-5	.	CSSSLLGSSGTQYF	TGTTCCAGCAGCTTACTCGGGTCCTCTGGGACCCAGTACTTC
TRBD1	TRBV28	TRBJ2-3	.	CASAGQAGTDTQYF	TGTGCCAGCGCAGGACAGGCAGGCACAGATACGCAGTATTTT
.	TRBV19	TRBJ1-1	.	CASSIPSRNTEAFF	TGTGCCAGTAGTATACCATCCAGGAACACTGAAGCTTTCTTT
TRBD2	TRBV10-2	TRBJ2-5	.	CASSERGRARETQYF	TGCGCCAGCAGTGAACGCGGGAGGGCCAGGGAGACCCAGTACTTC
TRBD2	TRBV15	TRBJ2-7	.	CATSRSRLADRFEQYF	TGTGCCACCAGCAGATCCAGACTAGCGGACCGTTTCGAGCAGTACTTC
.	TRBV5-5	TRBJ1-3	.	CASSLPRDGNTIYF	TGTGCCAGCAGCTTGCCCCGGGATGGAAACACCATATATTTT
TRBD2	TRBV15	TRBJ2-3	.	CATSRPLAGADTQYF	TGTGCCACCAGCAGACCCCTAGCGGGAGCAGATACGCAGTATTTT
.	TRBV7-2	TRBJ1-1	.	CASSLDTLNTEAFF	TGTGCCAGCAGCCTCGACACCTTGAACACTGAAGCTTTCTTT